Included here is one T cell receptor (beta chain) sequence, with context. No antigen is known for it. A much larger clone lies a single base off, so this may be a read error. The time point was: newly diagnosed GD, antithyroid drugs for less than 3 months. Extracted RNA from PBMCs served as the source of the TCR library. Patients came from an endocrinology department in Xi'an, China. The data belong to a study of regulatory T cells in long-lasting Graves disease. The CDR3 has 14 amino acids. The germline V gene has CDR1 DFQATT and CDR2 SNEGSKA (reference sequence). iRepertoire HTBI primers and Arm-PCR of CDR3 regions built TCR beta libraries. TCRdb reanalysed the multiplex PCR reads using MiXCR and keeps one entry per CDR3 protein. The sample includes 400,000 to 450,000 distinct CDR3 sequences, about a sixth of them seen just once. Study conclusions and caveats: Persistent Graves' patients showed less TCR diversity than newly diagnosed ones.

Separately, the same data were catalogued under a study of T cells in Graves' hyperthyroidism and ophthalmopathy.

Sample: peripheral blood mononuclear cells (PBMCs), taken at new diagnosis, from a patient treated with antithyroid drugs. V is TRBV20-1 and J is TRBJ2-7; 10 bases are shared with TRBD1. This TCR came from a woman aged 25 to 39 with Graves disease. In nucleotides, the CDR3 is TGCAGTGCTAGATCGACAGGGGGCTCCTACGAGCGGTACTTC. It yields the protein CSARSTGGSYERYF.